This TCR beta chain was profiled in a study of T cell repertoires in cytomegalovirus infection. Looking at the study overall: The study used recently identified HLA-C-restricted and well-studied HLA-B-restricted CMV epitopes. Both CMV infection and a matching HLA type were indicated by public TCR beta signatures. Study-wide points: Pooled public TCR beta family frequency picked out CMV carriers with the relevant HLA.

TCRdb used MiXCR to reprocess the reads, holding one entry per CDR3 protein. The table records a few hundred thousand distinct CDR3 sequences, just under 40% of them present only once. There are 15 residues in the CDR3. The germline CDR1 and CDR2 sequences are SGHTA and FQGNSA. V dropped 5 bases and J dropped 3 bases, with 16 bases sitting between them. In regard to this clonotype: What it binds is not known.

The specimen comprised cultured PBMCs, sampled from culture after CMV antigen stimulation. The sequence was obtained from a human donor in good health (CMV status not recorded). Some clones in this sample may be carry-over from other donors' samples. The genes are TRBV7-2 and TRBJ1-1; D remains unclear. The CDR3 loop reads CASSADGHRYTEAFF. In DNA, the CDR3 is TGTGCCAGCAGCGCAGACGGTCATCGGTACACTGAAGCTTTCTTT.